This T cell receptor beta chain is from a study of CD8 T cells in Susac syndrome. Reverse transcription of about 0.5 to 1 ug RNA was carried out with random hexamers. TCRdb itself ran the immunoSEQ multiplex PCR reads through MiXCR, one entry per CDR3 protein. The sample holds over 150,000 distinct CDR3 sequences, approximately 93% seen once. This clonotype was counted once. Sequencing input: CD4+ T cells from PBMCs. The sequence was collected from a human donor with multiple sclerosis.

CDR3 bases: TGCAGTGCCCAACCTGGGACCCTACCCCAGCATTTT. Its translation: CSAQPGTLPQHF. The rearrangement joins TRBV20-1 to TRBJ1-5; D might be TRBD1 (5 bases). The CDR3 runs to 12 residues. The V end lost 6 bases, the J end lost 10 bases, and 16 bases lay between the germline ends. CDR1 DFQATT and CDR2 SNEGSKA come from the germline V gene (reference sequence).